This TCR beta chain stems from a study of radiotherapy plus CTLA-4 blockade in lung cancer. The overall study: Overall, 15% to 20% of patients showed an objective response, while about 29% attained disease control. Overall study results and limits: Early shifts in blood T cell clones, with interferon-beta, reportedly predicted response best. Clones of tumor-derived TCRs expanded in blood after radiotherapy plus ipilimumab.

Assay used: immunoSEQ multiplex PCR; TCRdb lists only in-frame clones, some missing. The repertoire has roughly 100,000 clones, roughly 80% of them found once; the top ten carry under 30%. This clone was recorded only once. Antigen specificity is unknown. Focal radiation plus CTLA-4 blockade with ipilimumab was administered to patients who had chemo-refractory metastatic non-small-cell lung cancer. Germline V gene sequence: CDR1 SEHNR, CDR2 FQNEAQ (reference sequence). V was trimmed by 4 bases and J by 3 bases, leaving 13 bases between them. The CDR3 totals 14 residues. The sample was peripheral blood, taken from a patient treated with radiotherapy plus ipilimumab. This rearrangement joins TRBV7-9 to TRBJ2-7; no clear D gene. This clonotype was obtained from a human donor with non-small cell lung cancer that progressed on radiotherapy plus ipilimumab. The CDR3: CASSSPPTSYEQYF. The CDR3 nucleotides read TGTGCCAGCAGCTCACCCCCGACCAGCTACGAGCAGTACTTC.